This T cell receptor beta chain appears in the sequencing data of a study of T cell responses to AZD1222 COVID-19 vaccine. In the study overall: Both about-4-week and about-12-week second-dose recipients were combined. Findings and caveats of the study: Seropositivity was recorded at baseline in only six AZD1222 recipients. Clonal diversity may have been underestimated, and the donors were mostly white British, with more females than males.

Sequencing was performed with immunoSEQ multiplex PCR; in TCRdb, only in-frame clones are kept and a portion is missing. The sample lists fewer than 200,000 clones, just over 90% occurring once. Points on this clone: Its antigen is unknown.

Looked up from germline, CDR1 is SGHVS and CDR2 is FNYEAQ. The V and J ends lost 1 base and 5 bases respectively, with 14 bases between them. CDR3 size: 15 residues. This specimen was peripheral blood, taken on day 0 of AZD1222 vaccination. The TCR was taken from an adult in good health. The chain combines TRBV7-6 with TRBJ2-5; D may be TRBD1 (5 bases). The CDR3 spells CASSLEQALWETQYF. CDR3 DNA sequence: TGTGCCAGCAGCTTAGAACAGGCGCTATGGGAGACCCAGTACTTC.